The 10 T cell receptor beta chains given below trace back to one sample, sequenced in a study of response to subunit inactivated influenza vaccine. TCRdb re-called the RT-PCR reads with MiXCR, one entry per CDR3 protein. The sample carries roughly 620,000 distinct CDR3 sequences, over 9% recorded once. These data were likewise used in another study, on T cells expressing NK-cell markers. From that study: It was by 5'RACE template switching with UMIs that TCR beta cDNA was made.

The specimen was PBMCs from blood, collected on the day of vaccination. Receptors originate from a man aged 50-60 years who received an inactivated influenza vaccine.

V usage is TRBV4-3 and J usage is TRBJ1-1, with D tentatively TRBD1 (5 bases). V gave up 0 bases and J gave up 1 base, with 9 bases separating them. Germline-derived CDR1 and CDR2 are LGHNA and YSLEER. There are 15 residues in the CDR3. The CDR3 region is CASSQEWGGNTEAFF. DNA of the CDR3: TGCGCCAGCAGCCAAGAGTGGGGGGGGAACACTGAAGCTTTCTTT.

The genes are TRBV9 and TRBJ2-1, with 10 bases matching TRBD1. The CDR3 has 16 residues. V shed 0 bases, J shed 5 bases, and the junction held 5 bases outside the gene matches. The germline V gene has CDR1 SGDLS and CDR2 YYNGEE. The CDR3 region has the DNA TGTGCCAGCAGCGTAGGGGGACAGGGGTGGAACAATGAGCAGTTCTTC. This codes for CASSVGGQGWNNEQFF. The full variable domain, in which reference TRBV9 and TRBJ2-1 provide the parts outside the CDR3, is DSGVTQTPKHLITATGQRVTLRCSPRSGDLSVYWYQQSLDQGLQFLIQYYNGEERAKGNILERFSAQQFPDLHSELNLSSLELGDSALYFCASSVGGQGWNNEQFFGPGTRLTVL.

J is TRBJ2-5 and V is TRBV7-2; TRBD2 agrees at 8 bases. The V and J ends lost 1 base and 4 bases, in that order; junction bases with no gene match: 5. Germline CDR1 and CDR2: SGHTA and FQGNSA. CDR3 size: 15 residues. CDR3 region: CASSLVTGTRETQYF. The CDR3 DNA reads as TGTGCCAGCAGCTTAGTCACCGGGACTAGAGAGACCCAGTACTTC.

This clonotype was seen a few times. The gene calls are TRBV19 and TRBJ1-5, with 10 nucleotides matching TRBD1. From germline, CDR1 is LNHDA and CDR2 SQIVND (reference sequence). V shed 9 bases and J 10 bases; nucleotides not matched to a gene: 15. This CDR3 has 15 amino acids. CDR3 DNA: TGTGCCAGCCGGGACAGGGGCCAGCCTGGGAACCCCCAGCATTTT. This gives the protein CASRDRGQPGNPQHF.

The table lists this clonotype with many counts. The chain employs TRBV25-1 and TRBJ1-6, with D maybe TRBD1 (5 bases). The CDR3 runs 13 residues. Germline lookup yields CDR1 MGHDK and CDR2 SYGVNS. V was clipped by 4 bases and J by 9 bases, with 10 bases between them. The CDR3 sequence is CASSVARGSPLHF. CDR3 DNA sequence: TGTGCCAGCAGTGTGGCAAGGGGTTCACCCCTCCACTTT.

The chain recombines TRBV7-2 with TRBJ2-1, with 13 bases matching TRBD2. The length of the CDR3 is 16 residues. Per germline, CDR1 SGHTA and CDR2 FQGNSA. The V and J ends lost 0 bases and 9 bases, in that order; junction bases with no gene match: 5. The CDR3 DNA sequence: TGTGCCAGCAGCTTAGCGGGACTAGCGGGAATAAGTGAGCAGTTCTTC. Translation: CASSLAGLAGISEQFF.

This clonotype showed up many times. This sequence joins TRBV29-1 and TRBJ2-1, with 9 nucleotides matching TRBD2. The trim removed 7 bases at V and 6 bases at J, leaving 10 bases unmatched. CDR3 length equals 14 residues. CDR1 is SQVTM, CDR2 ANQGSEA, per germline. This chain's CDR3 is CSANRLAGINEQFF. CDR3 DNA: TGCAGCGCCAATCGGCTAGCGGGAATCAATGAGCAGTTCTTC.

This clonotype was seen more than once but under ten times. V usage is TRBV12-3 or TRBV12-4 and J usage is TRBJ2-6, with no clear D. The CDR3 extends over 17 amino acids. V lost 11 bases and J lost 0, with 20 bases in between. The CDR3 DNA sequence: TGTGCCGGATCCCCCGCTCCAGGCATCTCTGGGGCCAACGTCCTGACTTTC. As protein: CAGSPAPGISGANVLTF.

This clonotype was found a few times. The V gene is TRBV24-1, the J gene TRBJ2-1; TRBD2 matches 9 bases. J was trimmed by 8 bases and V by 3 bases; bases with no gene match: 16. The germline V gene encodes CDR1 KGHDR and CDR2 SFDVKD. This CDR3 comprises 18 residues. CDR3 sequence reads: CATSDPKGRAGGPYEQFF. DNA of the CDR3: TGTGCCACCAGTGATCCCAAGGGTAGGGCGGGGGGGCCTTATGAGCAGTTCTTC.

This chain connects TRBV12-3 or TRBV12-4 to TRBJ2-5, with D tentatively TRBD1 (6 bases). Trimming pared 7 bases from V and 2 bases from J, leaving 11 bases between. This CDR3 contains 13 residues. The CDR3 nucleotides read TGTGCCAGCAACAGGGCACCACAAGAGACCCAGTACTTC. It codes for CASNRAPQETQYF.